This TCR beta chain was documented in a study of blood T cell repertoires in COVID-19. Across the study: COVID-19 samples collected from the United States, Italy and Spain covered acute and convalescent phases. Sample material is recorded as cDNA or gDNA derived from T cells, B-cell-depleted T cells, or PBMCs.

The data were produced by immunoSEQ multiplex PCR, yet TCRdb's version contains in-frame clones alone and is incomplete. The sample holds about 120,000 clones; roughly 74% are singletons and the top ten take more than 5%. The specimen sequenced was peripheral blood. The TCR originated in a man aged 55 to 70 with acute or convalescent COVID-19.

The DNA of the CDR3 is TGTGCCAGCAGCTTGGAGGAGATTTCAGACTCTGGGGCCAACGTCCTGACTTTC. Encoded protein: CASSLEEISDSGANVLTF. The chain joins TRBV5-6 to TRBJ2-6, with no clear D. Germline V gene sequence: CDR1 SGHDT, CDR2 YYEEEE. This CDR3 has 18 residues. The V gene lost 0 bases and the J gene lost 0 bases, with 13 bases spanning the gap.